A single sample is the source of the 20 T cell receptor beta chains below, sequenced in a study of blood T cell repertoires in COVID-19. Some clones are missing from TCRdb's copy, which holds only in-frame ones; the method was immunoSEQ multiplex PCR. This table holds 200,000 to 250,000 clones, about 80% found once. The sample was PBMCs or T cells enriched from blood (not recorded which). These receptor sequences come from a middle-aged man who had recovered from COVID-19.

Details on this clone: The germline gene is not matched at one end of the junction; a read error may be the cause. The chain has TRBV19 and TRBJ2-3; 7 positions agree with TRBD2. The CDR3 is 14 amino acids. Germline V CDR1 and CDR2: LNHDA, SQIVND (reference sequence). The CDR3 DNA reads TGTGCCAGTAGTATAAGACTAGCCACAAATACGCAGTATTTT. It codes for CASSIRLATNTQYF.

This clone was counted a single time. This chain's CDR3 is CASSRTGTGAYEQYF. CDR3 nucleotides: TGCGCCAGCAGTAGAACCGGGACAGGGGCCTACGAGCAGTACTTC. The chain combines TRBV5-1 with TRBJ2-7; TRBD1 matches at 10 bases. The CDR3 extends over 15 amino acids. Per the germline V gene, CDR1 is SGHRS and CDR2 is YFSETQ. V shed 5 bases, J shed 2 bases, and the junction held 7 bases outside the gene matches. The full variable domain, its missing parts supplied by reference TRBV5-1 and TRBJ2-7, is KAGVTQTPRYLIKTRGQQVTLSCSPISGHRSVSWYQQTPGQGLQFLFEYFSETQRNKGNFPGRFSGRQFSNSRSEMNVSTLELGDSALYLCASSRTGTGAYEQYFGPGTRLTVT.

The J gene is TRBJ2-1, the V gene TRBV6-5; 12 nucleotides line up with TRBD2. This CDR3 has 15 residues. The germline V gene encodes CDR1 MNHEY and CDR2 SVGAGI. Unmatched junction bases numbered 9, after V lost 6 bases and J lost 9 bases. For the CDR3, the DNA is TGTGCCAGCAGATTGACTAGCGGGAGTGGTACTGAGCAGTTCTTC. It specifies CASRLTSGSGTEQFF.

Here the CDR3 DNA reads TGCGCCAGCAGCGTTAAGCGGGGCTCCTACAATGAGCAGTTCTTC. Translation: CASSVKRGSYNEQFF. The chain recombines TRBV5-1 with TRBJ2-1; TRBD2 matches at 7 bases. J was trimmed by 0 bases and V by 4 bases; bases with no gene match: 4. Germline CDR1 SGHRS, CDR2 YFSETQ. This CDR3 is 15 amino acids long.

The chain joins TRBV5-1 to TRBJ2-7; 7 nucleotides line up with TRBD1. V was pared by 4 bases and J by 7 bases, with 11 bases of the junction left unmatched. The CDR3 sequence is 14 residues long. Germline V lookup: CDR1 SGHRS, CDR2 YFSETQ. CDR3 in amino acids: CASSPSTGAREQYF. The CDR3 nucleotides read TGCGCCAGCAGCCCCAGTACAGGGGCGAGGGAGCAGTACTTC.

V and J are TRBV27 and TRBJ2-1; 7 bases map to TRBD1. The CDR3 is 15 residues long. Losses at the gene ends were 3 bases for V and 7 bases for J; bases not matched to a gene: 9. Per the germline V gene, CDR1 is MNHEY and CDR2 is SMNVEV (reference sequence). Here the CDR3 reads CASSFQGGGWNEQFF. DNA of the CDR3: TGTGCCAGCAGTTTTCAAGGGGGCGGGTGGAATGAGCAGTTCTTC.

This clone has a single count. The V gene is TRBV28, the J gene TRBJ1-5; no definite D call. Germline V gives CDR1 MDHEN, CDR2 SYDVKM. This CDR3 has 15 amino acids. V lost 2 bases and J 2 bases, leaving 10 bases between the germline ends. The CDR3 is CASSLLSVGNQPQHF. The CDR3 coding sequence is TGTGCCAGCAGTTTACTGTCAGTCGGCAATCAGCCCCAGCATTTT. Variable domain in full (rest from reference TRBV28 and TRBJ1-5): DVKVTQSSRYLVKRTGEKVFLECVQDMDHENMFWYRQDPGLGLRLIYFSYDVKMKEKGDIPEGYSVSREKKERFSLILESASTNQTSMYLCASSLLSVGNQPQHFGDGTRLSIL.

The genes are TRBV30 and TRBJ1-2, with D possibly matching TRBD1 (5 bases). V lost 3 bases and J lost 3, with 11 bases in between. Germline lookup yields CDR1 GTSNPN and CDR2 SVGIG (reference sequence). CDR3 length: 13 residues. Here the CDR3 reads CAWRGLWDYGYTF. Written as DNA, the CDR3 is TGTGCCTGGAGGGGACTTTGGGACTATGGCTACACCTTC.

The rearrangement links TRBV5-1 to TRBJ2-7; TRBD1 agrees at 7 bases. CDR1 and CDR2 from the germline V gene are SGHRS and YFSETQ. The CDR3 runs to 14 residues. Trimming took 3 bases from V and 5 from J; bases not matched to a gene: 8. CDR3 in amino acids: CASSWETGLDEQYF. The CDR3 nucleotides are TGCGCCAGCAGCTGGGAGACAGGGTTGGACGAGCAGTACTTC.

V and J are TRBV5-1 and TRBJ2-7; possible D gene TRBD1, 5 bases. V lost 3 bases and J lost 7, with 23 bases in between. The CDR3 length is 16 residues. Germline V gene sequence: CDR1 SGHRS, CDR2 YFSETQ. CDR3 loop: CASSSWGGSSTGEQYF. The CDR3 bases are TGCGCCAGCAGCTCCTGGGGCGGATCCTCCACCGGGGAGCAGTACTTC.

The chain couples TRBV3-1 (or the pseudogene TRBV3-2) to TRBJ2-7, with a possible D match to TRBD2 (7 bases). V shed 1 base and J shed 5 bases, with 24 bases lying between them. Looked up from germline, CDR1 is LGHDT and CDR2 is YNNKEL (reference sequence). This CDR3 spans 18 amino acids. Here the CDR3 DNA reads TGTGCCAGCAGCCAAGTACGGGCCGGGAGGACAGTTTGGCACGAGCAGTACTTC. Protein sequence: CASSQVRAGRTVWHEQYF.

This chain links TRBV13 with TRBJ1-3, with a possible D match to TRBD1 (5 bases). Germline-derived CDR1 and CDR2 are PRHDT and FYEKMQ (reference sequence). The ends were cut back, 8 bases at V and 2 bases at J, with 16 bases in the middle. The CDR3 loop spans 15 amino acids. The CDR3 region is CASHPSGRTGNTIYF. The CDR3 DNA sequence: TGTGCCAGCCACCCGTCAGGGAGGACTGGAAACACCATATATTTT.

This clone occurred once. The chain is built from TRBV10-1 and TRBJ2-1, with 7 bases that match TRBD1. The CDR3 covers 13 residues. Trimming at V came to 6 bases and at J to 8 bases, leaving 7 bases not matched to a gene. CDR1 WNHNN and CDR2 SYGVQD come from the germline V gene (reference sequence). For the CDR3, the DNA is TGCGCCAGCAGCAACCCCGGGACAGATGAGCAGTTCTTC. Translating it yields CASSNPGTDEQFF.

The chain uses TRBV19 and TRBJ2-1; TRBD1 matches 7 bases. The ends lost 4 bases at V and 3 bases at J; junction bases unmatched: 6. The CDR3 runs 15 residues. Per germline, CDR1 LNHDA and CDR2 SQIVND (reference sequence). CDR3 loop: CASSTGGSYYNEQFF. The CDR3 nucleotides are TGTGCCAGTAGTACAGGGGGTAGCTACTACAATGAGCAGTTCTTC.

The J gene is TRBJ1-1, the V gene TRBV10-3; D unresolved. Trimming pared 11 bases from V and 0 bases from J, leaving 13 bases between. This CDR3 comprises 13 residues. The germline V gene encodes CDR1 ENHRY and CDR2 SYGVKD. CDR3 DNA sequence: TGTGCCTCGAGGGCACAGTTGAACACTGAAGCTTTCTTT. Protein: CASRAQLNTEAFF.

The chain carries TRBV28 and TRBJ1-5, with D uncertain. Per the germline V gene, CDR1 is MDHEN and CDR2 is SYDVKM. The V end was cut by 4 bases, the J end by 1 base, with 8 bases between. The CDR3 consists of 14 residues. CDR3 sequence reads: CASSSHGSNQPQHF. CDR3 nucleotides: TGTGCCAGCAGTTCCCATGGCAGCAATCAGCCCCAGCATTTT.

With regard to this clone: Since a much larger clone is just one base distant, this may be a read error. The gene calls are TRBV27 and TRBJ2-7; the match to TRBD1 covers 9 bases. The J segment lost 4 bases and the V segment lost 3 bases, leaving 1 base of the junction unmatched. The CDR3 covers 13 residues. Germline CDR1 and CDR2: MNHEY and SMNVEV (reference sequence). CDR3 DNA: TGTGCCAGCAGTTTCGACAGGGGGTACGAGCAGTACTTC. Its translation is CASSFDRGYEQYF.

The chain recombines TRBV3-1 (or the pseudogene TRBV3-2) with TRBJ2-7; TRBD1 agrees at 9 bases. V lost 4 bases to trimming and J lost 5 bases; unmatched junction nucleotides: 6. Per the germline V gene, CDR1 is LGHDT and CDR2 is YNNKEL (reference sequence). The CDR3 is made up of 14 amino acids. This CDR3 reads CASSPRQGGHEQYF. The CDR3 bases are TGTGCCAGCAGCCCCCGACAGGGGGGACACGAGCAGTACTTC.

V is TRBV2 and J is TRBJ1-6; D is perhaps TRBD1 (5 bases). Germline CDR1 reads SNHLY; CDR2 reads FYNNEI. This CDR3 region has 12 residues. The CDR3 loop reads CAGEGYNSPLHF. CDR3 DNA sequence: TGTGCAGGGGAAGGCTATAATTCACCCCTCCACTTT.

The chain couples TRBV19 to TRBJ1-5, with TRBD1 identical over 7 bases. J was trimmed by 4 bases and V by 6 bases; bases with no gene match: 9. Germline CDR1 and CDR2: LNHDA and SQIVND (reference sequence). The CDR3 length is 15 residues. CDR3 amino acids: CASRRGDSSNQPQHF. As DNA, the CDR3 is TGTGCCAGTAGGAGGGGGGACAGCTCAAATCAGCCCCAGCATTTT.